The rows below give T cell receptor beta chains drawn from one sample of a study of blood T cell repertoires in COVID-19. The method was immunoSEQ multiplex PCR; TCRdb's version includes in-frame clones alone and lacks a portion of them. Of around 140,000 clones listed, approximately 82% are singletons. Input material: peripheral blood. These TCRs come from a human donor with acute or convalescent COVID-19. The donor label of this sample is uncertain. The CDR3 runs from the conserved cysteine through the conserved F or W. Fields, in order: V gene, J gene, clone size, D gene, CDR3 DNA, CDR3 protein. A D gene is named only where the DNA matches it firmly. A clone size is listed for some rows: how often the clone was seen (once, few, many), or a class if it is expanded.

TRBV19	TRBJ1-2	-	TRBD1	TGTGCCAGTAAGATAACCGGGACAGGGAAGGACTATGGCTACACCTTC	CASKITGTGKDYGYTF
TRBV4-1	TRBJ2-7	-	-	TGCGCCAGCAGCCAAGGGGCAGGGGAGATTTACGAGCAGTACTTC	CASSQGAGEIYEQYF
TRBV5-4	TRBJ2-7	-	TRBD1	TGTGCCAGCAGCTTGGAATCAGGGGGCTTCTACGAGCAGTACTTC	CASSLESGGFYEQYF
TRBV7-6	TRBJ1-6	-	-	TGTGCCAGCAGCTTAGGGGAGGGCATCTCACCCCTCCACTTT	CASSLGEGISPLHF
TRBV2	TRBJ2-7	-	-	TGTGCCAGCATTGCAGGCGGGTACGAGCAGTACTTC	CASIAGGYEQYF
TRBV5-1	TRBJ1-2	-	-	TGCGCCAGCAGCTTGGCCGCTTCAGGGGCGGGTGGCTACACCTTC	CASSLAASGAGGYTF
TRBV6-5	TRBJ2-7	-	TRBD2	TGTGCCAGCAGTAGGGAGGGCTCCTACGAGCAGTACTTC	CASSREGSYEQYF
TRBV4-2	TRBJ2-1	-	TRBD2	TGTGCCAGCAGCCCCCTAAAAAGCGGGGGGAACTACAATGAGCAGTTCTTC	CASSPLKSGGNYNEQFF
TRBV6-5	TRBJ2-5	-	TRBD1	TGTGCCAGCAGCCGGGACAGGGGCCCCCAAGAGACCCAGTACTTC	CASSRDRGPQETQYF
TRBV11-3	TRBJ2-3	-	TRBD2	TGTGCCAGCAGCTCGGGGACTAGCGGCGCCTCGGGAGATACGCAGTATTTT	CASSSGTSGASGDTQYF
TRBV6-2/TRBV6-3	TRBJ1-1	-	TRBD1	TGTGCCAGCAGTTACGGGGACAGACCAGAAGTGTTCTTT	CASSYGDRPEVFF
TRBV4-1	TRBJ2-1	-	TRBD2	TGCGCCAGCAGCCGGAAGGAGACCGGGACTAGACGTTTCGATGAGCAGTTCTTC	CASSRKETGTRRFDEQFF
TRBV4-1	TRBJ1-4	-	TRBD1	TGCGCCAGCAGCCAAAATGGACAGGGCCGCGGAAAACTGTTTTTT	CASSQNGQGRGKLFF
TRBV29-1	TRBJ2-5	-	TRBD2	TGCAGCACCCTGGGGGAGCGGGGGACCCAAGAGACCCAGTACTTC	CSTLGERGTQETQYF
TRBV5-1	TRBJ1-2	-	TRBD1	TGCGCCAGCAGCACGGGGACAGCACTTTCACCAAACTATGGCTACACCTTC	CASSTGTALSPNYGYTF
TRBV6-5	TRBJ1-2	few	-	TGTGCCAGCAGTTACTCAATTGTAAACTATGGCTACACCTTC	CASSYSIVNYGYTF
TRBV4-1	TRBJ1-2	-	-	TGCGCCAGCAGCCAAGATATTCAGTCTAACTATGGCTACACCTTC	CASSQDIQSNYGYTF
TRBV5-1	TRBJ2-6	-	-	TGCGCCAGCAGATCGGTTCCAGGGGCCAACGTCCTGACTTTC	CASRSVPGANVLTF
TRBV12-5	TRBJ1-1	-	-	TGTGCTAGTGCCGGTAGGGCGGTCAAGGGGGACACTGAAGCTTTCTTT	CASAGRAVKGDTEAFF
TRBV6-6	TRBJ1-6	-	-	TGTGCCAGCACCACGGCATCCCGGGGTTATTCACCCCTCCACTTT	CASTTASRGYSPLHF
TRBV10-1	TRBJ1-1	-	-	TGCGCCAGCAGTGGAGAGAACACTGAAGCTTTCTTT	CASSGENTEAFF
TRBV14	TRBJ1-3	-	-	TGTGCCAGCAGCAAACTGATCTCTGGAAACACCATATATTTT	CASSKLISGNTIYF
TRBV6-5	TRBJ2-4	few	TRBD1	TGTGCCAGCGACGACAGGGGCATTCAGTACTTC	CASDDRGIQYF
TRBV5-1	TRBJ2-7	-	TRBD1	TGCGCCAGCAGCCATACAGGGGACTCCTACGAGCAGTACTTC	CASSHTGDSYEQYF
TRBV6-5	TRBJ1-2	-	-	TGTGCCAGCAGTTACTCGGCCCAGGGATATGGCTACACCTTC	CASSYSAQGYGYTF